This T cell receptor beta chain comes out of a study of T-cell memory formation after mild COVID-19. Study-wide results and caveats: Clones that got smaller from day 15 to 85 had even CD4/CD8, while clones growing later tipped toward CD4+.

This clonotype was recorded a few times. Its specificity is not known. cDNA libraries for TCR alpha and TCR beta, carrying sample barcodes and UMIs, came from 5'RACE with constant-segment primers. TCRdb re-called the 5' RACE reads through MiXCR, storing one row per CDR3 protein. This table holds hundreds of thousands of distinct CDR3 sequences, 20% found once. CDR1 is ENHRY and CDR2 is SYGVKD in the germline V gene. CDR3 size: 15 residues. Trimming cost V 3 bases and J 7 bases; bases outside gene matches: 8. The V gene is TRBV10-3, the J gene TRBJ1-5, with 8 bases identical to TRBD1. The clonotype originates from an adult woman who had mild COVID-19 (a few samples of this study predate the infection). Cell type and time point are not known. The source material was PBMCs or a T cell subset sorted from them (not recorded which). CDR3 region: CAISDSDRGYQPQHF. As DNA, the CDR3 is TGTGCCATCAGTGACAGTGACAGGGGATACCAGCCCCAGCATTTT.